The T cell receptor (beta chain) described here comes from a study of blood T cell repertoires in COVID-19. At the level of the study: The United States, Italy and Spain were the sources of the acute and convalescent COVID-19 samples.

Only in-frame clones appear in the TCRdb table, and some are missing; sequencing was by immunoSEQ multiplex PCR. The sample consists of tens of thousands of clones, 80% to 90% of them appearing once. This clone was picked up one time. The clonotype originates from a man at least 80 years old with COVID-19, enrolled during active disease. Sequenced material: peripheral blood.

The chain's CDR3 is CASSPPDRGHGNEQFF. The DNA of the CDR3 is TGTGCCAGCTCACCACCGGACAGGGGGCATGGCAATGAGCAGTTCTTC. The chain has TRBV18 and TRBJ2-1; TRBD1 matches at 11 bases. This CDR3 spans 16 amino acids. Germline CDR1 reads KGHSH; CDR2 reads LQKENI. V was clipped by 0 bases and J by 6 bases; unmatched bases: 4.